The rows below give T cell receptor beta chains drawn from one sample of a study of T cell changes during pregnancy in multiple sclerosis. TCRdb keeps only in-frame clones here, not all; method: immunoSEQ multiplex PCR. The repertoire has 60,000 to 85,000 clones, 80% to 95% of them found once; the top ten carry under 1.5%. Material: peripheral blood, obtained in the second trimester of pregnancy. These receptors were taken from a female donor with multiple sclerosis, enrolled in a pregnancy study. Each CDR3 is given with its conserved first and last residue. The order of the fields is V gene, D gene, clone size, J gene, CDR3 protein, CDR3 DNA. The D gene is left open where the match is weak. Size is stated for part of the rows, as once, few or many counts, or as a class when the clone is expanded.

V: TRBV18
D: TRBD2
size: once
J: TRBJ2-1
CDR3: CASSPPWTSGYQFF
DNA: TGTGCCAGCTCACCACCATGGACTAGCGGGTACCAGTTCTTC

V: TRBV10-3
D: TRBD1
size: -
J: TRBJ2-7
CDR3: CAISRWTGTAYEQYF
DNA: TGTGCCATCAGCCGCTGGACAGGGACAGCCTACGAGCAGTACTTC

V: TRBV5-6
D: -
size: -
J: TRBJ1-1
CDR3: CASSLQGRTEAFF
DNA: TGTGCCAGCAGCTTACAGGGTCGGACTGAAGCTTTCTTT

V: TRBV11-2
D: TRBD1
size: -
J: TRBJ1-2
CDR3: CASSFNQGALVYGYTF
DNA: TGTGCCAGCAGCTTTAACCAGGGGGCTTTGGTCTATGGCTACACCTTC

V: TRBV2
D: TRBD1
size: -
J: TRBJ2-7
CDR3: CASRAGTGTYEQYF
DNA: TGTGCCAGCAGGGCCGGGACAGGGACTTACGAGCAGTACTTC

V: TRBV6-5
D: TRBD2
size: -
J: TRBJ2-5
CDR3: CASTSGGYQETQYF
DNA: TGTGCCAGCACAAGCGGGGGCTACCAAGAGACCCAGTACTTC

V: TRBV30
D: -
size: once
J: TRBJ2-7
CDR3: CAWSVETYSYEQYF
DNA: TGTGCCTGGAGTGTCGAAACTTACTCCTACGAGCAGTACTTC

V: TRBV10-2
D: TRBD2
size: -
J: TRBJ2-1
CDR3: CASSGEGLAAYNEQFF
DNA: TGCGCCAGCAGTGGGGAGGGCCTAGCGGCCTACAATGAGCAGTTCTTC

V: TRBV6-4
D: -
size: -
J: TRBJ1-2
CDR3: CASSDANDGGYGYTF
DNA: TGTGCCAGCAGCGACGCGAACGACGGCGGCTATGGCTACACCTTC

V: TRBV7-3
D: -
size: -
J: TRBJ2-7
CDR3: CASSSQGVSEEQYF
DNA: TGTGCCAGCAGCTCGCAAGGGGTGTCTGAGGAGCAGTACTTC

V: TRBV29-1
D: TRBD1
size: -
J: TRBJ2-7
CDR3: CSVPRDRGSYEQYF
DNA: TGCAGCGTCCCCCGGGACAGGGGGTCCTACGAGCAGTACTTC

V: TRBV4-1
D: -
size: -
J: TRBJ2-7
CDR3: CASSQDRQLYEQYF
DNA: TGCGCCAGCAGCCAAGATCGACAGCTCTACGAGCAGTACTTC

V: TRBV6-1
D: -
size: -
J: TRBJ2-3
CDR3: CASLKLAEERRQYF
DNA: TGTGCCAGCTTGAAGCTGGCGGAAGAGCGACGGCAGTATTTT

V: TRBV5-6
D: TRBD2
size: -
J: TRBJ2-5
CDR3: CASSFWGGQETQYF
DNA: TGTGCCAGCAGCTTCTGGGGGGGTCAAGAGACCCAGTACTTC

V: TRBV13
D: TRBD1
size: -
J: TRBJ2-2
CDR3: CASSLVGQGVYTGELFF
DNA: TGTGCCAGCAGCTTAGTCGGACAGGGGGTCTACACCGGGGAGCTGTTTTTT

V: TRBV30
D: -
size: -
J: TRBJ2-5
CDR3: CAWSRGETQYF
DNA: TGTGCCTGGAGTCGGGGGGAGACCCAGTACTTC

V: TRBV10-3
D: -
size: -
J: TRBJ1-1
CDR3: CAINQGGNTEAFF
DNA: TGTGCCATCAACCAAGGCGGCAACACTGAAGCTTTCTTT

V: TRBV18
D: -
size: -
J: TRBJ2-5
CDR3: CASSPPRVNTQETQYF
DNA: TGTGCCAGCTCACCACCAAGAGTTAATACACAGGAGACCCAGTACTTC

V: TRBV30
D: -
size: -
J: TRBJ2-2
CDR3: CAWIPRGRGMGNTGELFF
DNA: TGTGCCTGGATCCCCAGAGGGCGGGGAATGGGTAACACCGGGGAGCTGTTTTTT

V: TRBV6-5
D: -
size: once
J: TRBJ1-2
CDR3: CASSYAPVTYGYTF
DNA: TGTGCCAGCAGTTACGCCCCAGTAACCTATGGCTACACCTTC

V: TRBV11-2
D: TRBD2
size: -
J: TRBJ2-7
CDR3: CASSPSGILAEQYF
DNA: TGTGCCAGCAGCCCCAGCGGGATCTTGGCCGAGCAGTACTTC

V: TRBV10-3
D: -
size: few
J: TRBJ1-1
CDR3: CAISGGPTGDTEAFF
DNA: TGTGCCATCAGTGGGGGTCCAACAGGAGACACTGAAGCTTTCTTT

V: TRBV7-2
D: -
size: -
J: TRBJ2-3
CDR3: CASSSSTDTQYF
DNA: TGTGCCAGCAGCTCGAGCACAGATACGCAGTATTTT

V: TRBV7-2
D: -
size: -
J: TRBJ2-3
CDR3: CASSPQGPVTDTQYF
DNA: TGTGCCAGCAGCCCTCAGGGGCCAGTCACAGATACGCAGTATTTT